Sequencing of this T cell receptor (beta chain) was carried out in a study of cytomegalovirus exposure and HLA in healthy donors. 13 Jbeta primers and 60 Vbeta primers were used for the PCR. Profiling relied on immunoSEQ multiplex PCR, and the TCRdb table lists in-frame clones only, not all of them. This table holds fewer than 150,000 clones, 65% to 85% found once. Broader study findings: CMV serostatus was the sole immune exposure information available.

Concerning this clone itself: Its antigen is unknown.

This CDR3 has 15 amino acids. The ends lost 2 bases at V and 7 bases at J; junction bases unmatched: 7. Germline values: CDR1 MGHDK, CDR2 SYGVNS. V gene TRBV25-1 combines with J gene TRBJ2-1; 8 bases map to TRBD2. Sequencing was done on a sample of PBMCs. This TCR was sampled from a male donor in good health and CMV-seronegative. The CDR3 loop reads CASSEEGSGVNEQFF. The CDR3 DNA follows: TGTGCCAGCAGTGAAGAGGGTAGCGGGGTTAATGAGCAGTTCTTC.